This TCR beta chain was sequenced for a study of sequential checkpoint blockade in melanoma. Study background: First-line arms were nivolumab then ipilimumab, or the reverse, randomized 1:1.

The sample holds a few counts of this clone. Germline lookup yields CDR1 SGDLS and CDR2 YYNGEE. The V gene lost 3 bases and the J gene lost 2 bases, with 18 bases spanning the gap. CDR3 length: 17 residues. Stated treatment: randomized to nivolumab then ipilimumab (arm A) or the reverse (arm B). This table comes from immunoSEQ multiplex PCR, and its TCRdb copy is limited to in-frame clones, with some not included. The sample contains 10,000 to 15,000 clones, 74% of which appear only once. The input for sequencing was CD8+ T cells sorted from blood (inferred from file names), taken from a patient given nivolumab and ipilimumab in sequence. This clonotype originated in a human donor with melanoma. V and J are TRBV9 and TRBJ1-5; D possibly corresponds to TRBD1 (5 bases). CDR3 nucleotides: TGTGCCAGCAGCGCTCCAAGGGGCCGGTGGGGCAATCAGCCCCAGCATTTT. Encoded protein: CASSAPRGRWGNQPQHF.